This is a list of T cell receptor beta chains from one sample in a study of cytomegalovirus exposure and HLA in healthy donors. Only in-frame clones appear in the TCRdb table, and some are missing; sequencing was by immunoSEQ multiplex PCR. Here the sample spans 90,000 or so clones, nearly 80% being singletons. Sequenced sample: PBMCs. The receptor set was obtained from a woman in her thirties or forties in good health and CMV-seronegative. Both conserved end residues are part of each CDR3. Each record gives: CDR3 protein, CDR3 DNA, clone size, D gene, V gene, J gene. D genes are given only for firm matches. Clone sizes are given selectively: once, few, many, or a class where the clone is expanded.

CDR3aa: CASSSRGEGNQPQHF
CDR3nt: TGTGCCAGCAGTTCACGTGGAGAGGGCAATCAGCCCCAGCATTTT
abundance: .
d_gene: .
v_gene: TRBV28
j_gene: TRBJ1-5

CDR3aa: CASSRDRGASLLFF
CDR3nt: TGTGCCAGCAGTCGCGACAGGGGAGCGAGTCTGCTGTTTTTT
abundance: .
d_gene: TRBD1
v_gene: TRBV27
j_gene: TRBJ2-2

CDR3aa: CASSASRPDRGRFEQYF
CDR3nt: TGTGCCAGCAGTGCAAGCCGACCGGACAGGGGGCGGTTCGAGCAGTACTTC
abundance: once
d_gene: TRBD1
v_gene: TRBV25-1
j_gene: TRBJ2-7

CDR3aa: CASTSAGFYSNQPQHF
CDR3nt: TGTGCCAGCACCAGCGCGGGGTTCTATAGCAATCAGCCCCAGCATTTT
abundance: .
d_gene: .
v_gene: TRBV28
j_gene: TRBJ1-5

CDR3aa: CASSAGQLYGYTF
CDR3nt: TGTGCCAGCAGTGCGGGACAGCTCTATGGCTACACCTTC
abundance: few
d_gene: TRBD1
v_gene: TRBV6-6
j_gene: TRBJ1-2

CDR3aa: CASSEAGVRSGKFF
CDR3nt: TGCGCCAGCAGTGAGGCGGGAGTGCGGTCCGGAAAGTTCTTC
abundance: .
d_gene: TRBD2
v_gene: TRBV10-1
j_gene: TRBJ2-1

CDR3aa: CASSYLGTSGRNEQFF
CDR3nt: TGTGCCAGCAGTTACCTGGGGACTAGCGGGCGTAATGAGCAGTTCTTC
abundance: once
d_gene: TRBD2
v_gene: TRBV6-5
j_gene: TRBJ2-1

CDR3aa: CASRQGTTNEKLFF
CDR3nt: TGTGCCAGTAGGCAGGGGACAACTAATGAAAAACTGTTTTTT
abundance: .
d_gene: .
v_gene: TRBV19
j_gene: TRBJ1-4

CDR3aa: CASSTGLQGNTIYF
CDR3nt: TGTGCCAGCTCGACAGGGCTCCAAGGAAACACCATATATTTT
abundance: once
d_gene: TRBD1
v_gene: TRBV28
j_gene: TRBJ1-3

CDR3aa: CASSELVGGAYGYTF
CDR3nt: TGTGCCAGCAGTGAATTGGTAGGGGGCGCCTATGGCTACACCTTC
abundance: .
d_gene: TRBD1
v_gene: TRBV6-1
j_gene: TRBJ1-2

CDR3aa: CASSGTGTPNTEAFF
CDR3nt: TGTGCCAGCAGCGGGACCGGGACACCTAACACTGAAGCTTTCTTT
abundance: few
d_gene: .
v_gene: TRBV5-6
j_gene: TRBJ1-1

CDR3aa: CASSSDRVNTEAFF
CDR3nt: TGCGCCAGCAGCTCGGACAGGGTGAACACTGAAGCTTTCTTT
abundance: once
d_gene: TRBD1
v_gene: TRBV5-1
j_gene: TRBJ1-1

CDR3aa: CVSGSYEQYF
CDR3nt: TGTGTGTCGGGGTCCTACGAGCAGTACTTC
abundance: .
d_gene: .
v_gene: TRBV6-1
j_gene: TRBJ2-7

CDR3aa: CSALTGPYEQYF
CDR3nt: TGCAGCGCCCTGACAGGGCCCTACGAGCAGTACTTC
abundance: few
d_gene: TRBD1
v_gene: TRBV29-1
j_gene: TRBJ2-7

CDR3aa: CASSESGQNCGYTF
CDR3nt: TGCGCCAGCAGTGAGTCGGGACAGAACTGTGGCTACACCTTC
abundance: .
d_gene: TRBD1
v_gene: TRBV10-1
j_gene: TRBJ1-2

CDR3aa: CASSHYRDSNYGYTF
CDR3nt: TGTGCCAGCAGTCACTACCGGGACTCCAACTATGGCTACACCTTC
abundance: .
d_gene: .
v_gene: TRBV28
j_gene: TRBJ1-2

CDR3aa: CASSQGGTGEQYF
CDR3nt: TGTGCCAGCAGCCAAGGCGGGACCGGCGAGCAGTACTTC
abundance: .
d_gene: .
v_gene: TRBV14
j_gene: TRBJ2-7

CDR3aa: CASSEEGSYSGNTIYF
CDR3nt: TGTGCCAGCAGTGAAGAAGGTAGCTACTCTGGAAACACCATATATTTT
abundance: once
d_gene: .
v_gene: TRBV2
j_gene: TRBJ1-3

CDR3aa: CAWREGPTHEQFF
CDR3nt: TGTGCCTGGAGGGAGGGCCCGACCCATGAGCAGTTCTTC
abundance: .
d_gene: .
v_gene: TRBV30
j_gene: TRBJ2-1

CDR3aa: CASSMRGGTPTDTQYF
CDR3nt: TGTGCCAGTAGTATGAGGGGAGGGACTCCTACAGATACGCAGTATTTT
abundance: .
d_gene: TRBD2
v_gene: TRBV19
j_gene: TRBJ2-3

CDR3aa: CASSLGGLKASYEQYF
CDR3nt: TGTGCCAGCAGCTTGGGAGGGCTGAAGGCCTCCTACGAGCAGTACTTC
abundance: .
d_gene: .
v_gene: TRBV5-4
j_gene: TRBJ2-7

CDR3aa: CASSLDSDQETQYF
CDR3nt: TGTGCCAGCAGCTTGGATTCAGACCAAGAGACCCAGTACTTC
abundance: few
d_gene: .
v_gene: TRBV5-4
j_gene: TRBJ2-5

CDR3aa: CASRQDRGGGYEQYF
CDR3nt: TGTGCCAGCAGGCAGGACAGGGGAGGAGGCTACGAGCAGTACTTC
abundance: .
d_gene: TRBD1
v_gene: TRBV27
j_gene: TRBJ2-7

CDR3aa: CASYLSTGGRETQYF
CDR3nt: TGTGCCAGCTATTTATCTACAGGGGGTCGAGAGACCCAGTACTTC
abundance: .
d_gene: TRBD1
v_gene: TRBV6-5
j_gene: TRBJ2-5

CDR3aa: CASSDRGSPNQPQHF
CDR3nt: TGTGCCAGCAGTGACAGGGGGTCGCCAAATCAGCCCCAGCATTTT
abundance: few
d_gene: TRBD1
v_gene: TRBV2
j_gene: TRBJ1-5

CDR3aa: CASSELVGGQETQYF
CDR3nt: TGTGCCAGCAGTGAACTCGTCGGAGGCCAAGAGACCCAGTACTTC
abundance: many
d_gene: .
v_gene: TRBV6-1
j_gene: TRBJ2-5

CDR3aa: CASSPQPGLAEMGSYNEQFF
CDR3nt: TGTGCCAGCTCCCCACAACCGGGACTAGCGGAGATGGGCTCCTACAATGAGCAGTTCTTC
abundance: .
d_gene: TRBD2
v_gene: TRBV18
j_gene: TRBJ2-1

CDR3aa: CASSERLLNTEAFF
CDR3nt: TGTGCCAGCAGCGAAAGACTCCTCAACACTGAAGCTTTCTTT
abundance: .
d_gene: .
v_gene: TRBV7-9
j_gene: TRBJ1-1

CDR3aa: CASSSGQWNTEAFF
CDR3nt: TGCGCCAGCAGCTCCGGACAATGGAACACTGAAGCTTTCTTT
abundance: .
d_gene: .
v_gene: TRBV5-1
j_gene: TRBJ1-1

CDR3aa: CASSLGVNQPQHF
CDR3nt: TGTGCCAGCAGCTTAGGAGTCAATCAGCCCCAGCATTTT
abundance: .
d_gene: .
v_gene: TRBV7-9
j_gene: TRBJ1-5

CDR3aa: CATSRPGQGAREQYF
CDR3nt: TGTGCCACCAGCAGACCCGGACAGGGGGCGAGGGAGCAGTACTTC
abundance: .
d_gene: TRBD1
v_gene: TRBV15
j_gene: TRBJ2-7

CDR3aa: CASSLDVLASGPEQFF
CDR3nt: TGCGCCAGCAGCTTGGACGTCTTGGCTAGCGGGCCTGAGCAGTTCTTC
abundance: .
d_gene: TRBD2
v_gene: TRBV5-1
j_gene: TRBJ2-1

CDR3aa: CASSLRTATGELFF
CDR3nt: TGTGCCAGTAGTCTCCGGACAGCCACCGGGGAGCTGTTTTTT
abundance: .
d_gene: .
v_gene: TRBV19
j_gene: TRBJ2-2

CDR3aa: CASSFGTSGNIQYF
CDR3nt: TGTGCCAGCAGCTTTGGGACTAGCGGGAACATTCAGTACTTC
abundance: few
d_gene: TRBD2
v_gene: TRBV7-9
j_gene: TRBJ2-4

CDR3aa: CSVGFLAGAGIETQYF
CDR3nt: TGCAGCGTTGGATTTCTAGCGGGAGCCGGAATCGAGACCCAGTACTTC
abundance: .
d_gene: TRBD2
v_gene: TRBV29-1
j_gene: TRBJ2-5

CDR3aa: CASKDRPNEQFF
CDR3nt: TGTGCCAGTAAGGACAGACCCAATGAGCAGTTCTTC
abundance: once
d_gene: .
v_gene: TRBV19
j_gene: TRBJ2-1

CDR3aa: CASNDFSRDSKNNEQFF
CDR3nt: TGTGCCAGCAATGACTTCTCCCGGGACAGTAAAAACAATGAGCAGTTCTTC
abundance: .
d_gene: TRBD1
v_gene: TRBV6-1
j_gene: TRBJ2-1

CDR3aa: CASSPGQGPSQPQHF
CDR3nt: TGTGCCAGTAGTCCGGGACAGGGCCCGTCTCAGCCCCAGCATTTT
abundance: .
d_gene: TRBD1
v_gene: TRBV19
j_gene: TRBJ1-5

CDR3aa: CASSPHSGGGETQYF
CDR3nt: TGTGCCAGTAGTCCCCATTCGGGGGGTGGGGAGACCCAGTACTTC
abundance: .
d_gene: TRBD2
v_gene: TRBV19
j_gene: TRBJ2-5

CDR3aa: CASSSVDRHQETQYF
CDR3nt: TGTGCCAGCAGTTCAGTCGACAGACACCAAGAGACCCAGTACTTC
abundance: .
d_gene: .
v_gene: TRBV28
j_gene: TRBJ2-5

CDR3aa: CASCPGTGGWQYF
CDR3nt: TGTGCCAGCTGTCCCGGGACAGGCGGATGGCAGTACTTC
abundance: .
d_gene: TRBD1
v_gene: TRBV19
j_gene: TRBJ2-7

CDR3aa: CASSTSSPGWINQPQHF
CDR3nt: TGTGCCAGTAGTACCTCTTCCCCAGGGTGGATCAATCAGCCCCAGCATTTT
abundance: .
d_gene: .
v_gene: TRBV19
j_gene: TRBJ1-5

CDR3aa: CASSLGKRELSNEQFF
CDR3nt: TGCGCCAGCAGCTTGGGAAAGCGGGAGCTTTCCAATGAGCAGTTCTTC
abundance: .
d_gene: TRBD2
v_gene: TRBV5-1
j_gene: TRBJ2-1

CDR3aa: CSAPGIGGYTF
CDR3nt: TGCAGTGCCCCGGGGATCGGTGGCTACACCTTC
abundance: .
d_gene: .
v_gene: TRBV20-1
j_gene: TRBJ1-2

CDR3aa: CASSPLQGSSGNTIYF
CDR3nt: TGTGCCAGCAGTCCACTACAGGGGAGCTCTGGAAACACCATATATTTT
abundance: .
d_gene: TRBD1
v_gene: TRBV28
j_gene: TRBJ1-3

CDR3aa: CASSENAGTSGRGRMFF
CDR3nt: TGTGCCAGCAGTGAAAACGCCGGGACTAGCGGGAGGGGCCGTATGTTCTTC
abundance: .
d_gene: TRBD2
v_gene: TRBV6-4
j_gene: TRBJ2-1

CDR3aa: CAASGGSGDTQYF
CDR3nt: TGTGCCGCCTCGGGGGGGAGTGGAGATACGCAGTATTTT
abundance: .
d_gene: TRBD2
v_gene: TRBV27
j_gene: TRBJ2-3

CDR3aa: CAWSPRDRPNEKLFF
CDR3nt: TGTGCCTGGAGCCCCCGGGACAGGCCTAATGAAAAACTGTTTTTT
abundance: .
d_gene: TRBD1
v_gene: TRBV30
j_gene: TRBJ1-4

CDR3aa: CASSLLSTGGSGNTIYF
CDR3nt: TGTGCCAGCAGTTTATTGTCAACAGGGGGCTCTGGAAACACCATATATTTT
abundance: few
d_gene: TRBD1
v_gene: TRBV28
j_gene: TRBJ1-3

CDR3aa: CASSLSRGRYEQYF
CDR3nt: TGTGCCAGCAGTTTATCGCGGGGCAGATACGAGCAGTACTTC
abundance: few
d_gene: .
v_gene: TRBV27
j_gene: TRBJ2-7

CDR3aa: CASSLAGLASYNEQFF
CDR3nt: TGTGCCAGCAGCTTAGCAGGGCTAGCGTCTTACAATGAGCAGTTCTTC
abundance: .
d_gene: .
v_gene: TRBV11-1
j_gene: TRBJ2-1

CDR3aa: CASSPPGGGNQPQHF
CDR3nt: TGTGCCAGCTCACCCCCGGGAGGGGGCAATCAGCCCCAGCATTTT
abundance: .
d_gene: .
v_gene: TRBV18
j_gene: TRBJ1-5

CDR3aa: CASSIMEGKRQETQYF
CDR3nt: TGTGCCAGTAGTATTATGGAGGGGAAGAGGCAAGAGACCCAGTACTTC
abundance: .
d_gene: .
v_gene: TRBV19
j_gene: TRBJ2-5

CDR3aa: CASSLAGFGELFF
CDR3nt: TGTGCCAGCAGCTTAGCCGGGTTCGGGGAGCTGTTTTTT
abundance: once
d_gene: .
v_gene: TRBV7-2
j_gene: TRBJ2-2

CDR3aa: CASSKLQGYDTEAFF
CDR3nt: TGTGCCAGCAGCAAACTCCAGGGGTATGACACTGAAGCTTTCTTT
abundance: few
d_gene: .
v_gene: TRBV5-6
j_gene: TRBJ1-1

CDR3aa: CASSLGVQETQYF
CDR3nt: TGCGCCAGCAGCTTGGGAGTGCAAGAGACCCAGTACTTC
abundance: .
d_gene: .
v_gene: TRBV5-1
j_gene: TRBJ2-5

CDR3aa: CASSATGGFTPYEQYF
CDR3nt: TGTGCCAGCAGTGCCACAGGGGGCTTTACTCCCTACGAGCAGTACTTC
abundance: .
d_gene: TRBD1
v_gene: TRBV6-1
j_gene: TRBJ2-7